This entry concerns a single T cell receptor (beta chain). The data derive from a study of blood T cell repertoires in COVID-19. V gave up 5 bases and J gave up 4 bases, with 12 bases separating them. Germline loops: CDR1 MNHEY, CDR2 SMNVEV (reference sequence). This CDR3 comprises 14 residues. Sequencing was performed with immunoSEQ multiplex PCR; in TCRdb, only in-frame clones are kept and a portion is missing. The sample gives 200,000 to 300,000 clones, approximately 85% of which show up once; approximately 9% is in the top ten. The TCR originated in a woman aged 45-65 years with acute COVID-19. The V call is TRBV27, the J call TRBJ2-1; a possible D gene is TRBD1 (5 bases). The sample taken for sequencing was PBMCs or T cells enriched from blood (not recorded which). The chain's CDR3 is CASSAGARYNEQFF. Here the CDR3 DNA reads TGTGCCAGCAGTGCTGGGGCACGATACAATGAGCAGTTCTTC.